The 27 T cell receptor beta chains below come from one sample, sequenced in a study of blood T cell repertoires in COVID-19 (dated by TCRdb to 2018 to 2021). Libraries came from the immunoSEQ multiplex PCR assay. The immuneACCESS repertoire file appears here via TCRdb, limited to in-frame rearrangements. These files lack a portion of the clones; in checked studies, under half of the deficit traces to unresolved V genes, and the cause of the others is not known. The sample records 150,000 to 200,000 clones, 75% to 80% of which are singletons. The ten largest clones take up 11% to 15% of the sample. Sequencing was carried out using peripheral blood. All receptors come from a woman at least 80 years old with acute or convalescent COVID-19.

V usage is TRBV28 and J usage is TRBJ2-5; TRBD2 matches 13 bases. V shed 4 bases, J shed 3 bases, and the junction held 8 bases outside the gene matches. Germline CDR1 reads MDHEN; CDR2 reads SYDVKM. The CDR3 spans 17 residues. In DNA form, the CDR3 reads TGTGCCAGCAGTTCCTGGACTAGCGGGAGCGGGGAAGAGACCCAGTACTTC. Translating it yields CASSSWTSGSGEETQYF. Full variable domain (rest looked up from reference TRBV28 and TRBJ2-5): DVKVTQSSRYLVKRTGEKVFLECVQDMDHENMFWYRQDPGLGLRLIYFSYDVKMKEKGDIPEGYSVSREKKERFSLILESASTNQTSMYLCASSSWTSGSGEETQYFGPGTRLLVL.

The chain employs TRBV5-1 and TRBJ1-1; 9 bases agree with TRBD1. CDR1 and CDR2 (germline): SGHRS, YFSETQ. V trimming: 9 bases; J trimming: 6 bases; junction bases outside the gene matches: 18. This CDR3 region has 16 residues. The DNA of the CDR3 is TGCGCCACCCGCAAGGGGCAGGGACAGGGAGTTTCTGAAGCTTTCTTT. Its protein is CATRKGQGQGVSEAFF.

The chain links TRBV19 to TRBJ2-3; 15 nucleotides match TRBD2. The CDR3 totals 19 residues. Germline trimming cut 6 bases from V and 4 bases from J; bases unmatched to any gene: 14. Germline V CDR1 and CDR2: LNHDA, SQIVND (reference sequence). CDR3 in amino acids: CASSLRGLAGGLSSDTQYF. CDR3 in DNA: TGTGCCAGTAGCCTCAGGGGACTAGCGGGAGGTCTTAGCTCAGATACGCAGTATTTT.

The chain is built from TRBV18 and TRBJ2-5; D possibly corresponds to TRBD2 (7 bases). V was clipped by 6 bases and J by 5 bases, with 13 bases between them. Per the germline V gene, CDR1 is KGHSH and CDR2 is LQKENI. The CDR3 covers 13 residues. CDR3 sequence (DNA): TGTGCCAGCTCCCCTAGGGGGGGTGAGACCCAGTACTTC. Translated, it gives CASSPRGGETQYF.

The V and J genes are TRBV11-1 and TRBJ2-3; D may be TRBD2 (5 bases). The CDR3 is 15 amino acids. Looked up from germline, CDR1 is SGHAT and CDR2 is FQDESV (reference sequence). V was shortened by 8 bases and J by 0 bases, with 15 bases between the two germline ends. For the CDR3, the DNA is TGTGCCAGCTCCTTGGACGGGGTTAGCACAGATACGCAGTATTTT. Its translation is CASSLDGVSTDTQYF.

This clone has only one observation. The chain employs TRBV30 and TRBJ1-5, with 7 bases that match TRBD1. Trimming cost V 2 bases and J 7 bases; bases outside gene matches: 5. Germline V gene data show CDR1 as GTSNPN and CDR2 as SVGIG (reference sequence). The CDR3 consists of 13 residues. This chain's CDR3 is CAWSPDREQPQHF. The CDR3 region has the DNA TGTGCCTGGAGTCCTGACAGGGAACAGCCCCAGCATTTT.

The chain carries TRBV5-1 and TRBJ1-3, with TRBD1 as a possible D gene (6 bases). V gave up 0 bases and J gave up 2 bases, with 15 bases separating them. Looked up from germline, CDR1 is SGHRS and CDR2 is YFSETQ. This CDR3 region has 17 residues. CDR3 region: CASSLGGVRTAGNTIYF. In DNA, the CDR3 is TGCGCCAGCAGCTTGGGTGGTGTTAGGACAGCTGGAAACACCATATATTTT.

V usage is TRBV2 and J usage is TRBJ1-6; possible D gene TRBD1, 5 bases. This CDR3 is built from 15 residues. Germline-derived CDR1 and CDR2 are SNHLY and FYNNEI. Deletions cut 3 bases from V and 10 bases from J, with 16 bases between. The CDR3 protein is CASSDRTGSGSPLHF. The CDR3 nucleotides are TGTGCCAGCAGTGATAGAACAGGATCAGGGTCACCCCTCCACTTT.

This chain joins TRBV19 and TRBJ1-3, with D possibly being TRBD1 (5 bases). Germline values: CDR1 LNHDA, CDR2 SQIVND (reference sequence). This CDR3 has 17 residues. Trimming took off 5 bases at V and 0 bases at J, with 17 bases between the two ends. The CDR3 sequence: CASSRGDGFNSGNTIYF. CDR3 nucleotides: TGTGCCAGTAGTCGGGGGGACGGATTTAACTCTGGAAACACCATATATTTT.

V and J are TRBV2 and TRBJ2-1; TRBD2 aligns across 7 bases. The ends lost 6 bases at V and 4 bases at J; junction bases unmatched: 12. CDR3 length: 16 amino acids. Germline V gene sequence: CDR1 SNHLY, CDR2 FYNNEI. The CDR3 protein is CASRMELAKGYNEQFF. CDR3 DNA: TGTGCCAGCAGAATGGAACTAGCGAAGGGTTACAATGAGCAGTTCTTC.

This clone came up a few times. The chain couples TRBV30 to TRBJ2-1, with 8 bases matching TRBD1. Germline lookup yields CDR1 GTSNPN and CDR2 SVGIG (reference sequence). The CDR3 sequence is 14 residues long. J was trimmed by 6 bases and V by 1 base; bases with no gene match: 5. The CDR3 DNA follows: TGTGCCTGGAGTGCGGGCAGGGGGCGCAATGAGCAGTTCTTC. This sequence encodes CAWSAGRGRNEQFF. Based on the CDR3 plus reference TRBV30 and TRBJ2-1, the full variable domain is SQTIHQWPATLVQPVGSPLSLECTVEGTSNPNLYWYRQAAGRGLQLLFYSVGIGQISSEVPQNLSASRPQDRQFILSSKKLLLSDSGFYLCAWSAGRGRNEQFFGPGTRLTVL.

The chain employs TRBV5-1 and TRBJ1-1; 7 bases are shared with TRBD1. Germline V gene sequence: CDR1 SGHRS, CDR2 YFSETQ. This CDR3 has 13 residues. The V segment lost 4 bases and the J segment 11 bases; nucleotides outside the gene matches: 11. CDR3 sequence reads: CASSGETGDGAFF. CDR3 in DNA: TGCGCCAGCAGCGGGGAAACAGGGGACGGCGCTTTCTTT.

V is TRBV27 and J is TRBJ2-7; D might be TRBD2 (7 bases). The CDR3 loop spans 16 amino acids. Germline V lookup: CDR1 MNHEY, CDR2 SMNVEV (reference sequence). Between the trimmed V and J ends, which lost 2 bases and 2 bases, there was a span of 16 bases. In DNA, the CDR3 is TGTGCCAGCAGTTTACGAGGCGGGGGCGCAACCTACGAGCAGTACTTC. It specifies CASSLRGGGATYEQYF.

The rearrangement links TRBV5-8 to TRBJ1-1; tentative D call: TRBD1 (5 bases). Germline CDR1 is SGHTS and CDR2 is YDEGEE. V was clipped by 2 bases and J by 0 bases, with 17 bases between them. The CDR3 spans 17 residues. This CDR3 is CASSFYVRVLMNTEAFF. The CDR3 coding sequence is TGTGCCAGCAGCTTCTACGTCAGGGTTCTTATGAACACTGAAGCTTTCTTT.

In DNA form, the CDR3 reads TGTGCCAGCAGCACAGGGGGCGCCCTCGGGGAGCTGTTTTTT. Translated, it gives CASSTGGALGELFF. The rearrangement uses TRBV25-1 and TRBJ2-2; 9 positions match TRBD1. CDR3 length: 14 amino acids. Germline values: CDR1 MGHDK, CDR2 SYGVNS. V lost 6 bases, J lost 7 bases, and 6 bases stayed unmatched.

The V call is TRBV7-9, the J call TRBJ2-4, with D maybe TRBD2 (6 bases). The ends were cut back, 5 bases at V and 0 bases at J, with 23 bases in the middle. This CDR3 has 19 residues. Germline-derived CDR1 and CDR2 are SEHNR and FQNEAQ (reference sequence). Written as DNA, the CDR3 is TGTGCCAGCAGCCTTAGTCCTCTCGCGGGGCCACTAGCCAAAAACATTCAGTACTTC. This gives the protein CASSLSPLAGPLAKNIQYF.

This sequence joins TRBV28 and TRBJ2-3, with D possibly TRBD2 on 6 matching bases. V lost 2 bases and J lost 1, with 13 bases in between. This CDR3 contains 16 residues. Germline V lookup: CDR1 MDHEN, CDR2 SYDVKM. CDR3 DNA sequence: TGTGCCAGCAGTTTACCAGGGAGGTTGGGCACAGATACGCAGTATTTT. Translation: CASSLPGRLGTDTQYF.

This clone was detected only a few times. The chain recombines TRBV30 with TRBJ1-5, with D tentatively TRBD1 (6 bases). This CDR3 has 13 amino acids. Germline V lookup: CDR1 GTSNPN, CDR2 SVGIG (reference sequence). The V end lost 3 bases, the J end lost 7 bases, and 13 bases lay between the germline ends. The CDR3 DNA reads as TGTGCCTGGAGCAACAGGGTTTACCAGCCCCAGCATTTT. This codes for CAWSNRVYQPQHF.

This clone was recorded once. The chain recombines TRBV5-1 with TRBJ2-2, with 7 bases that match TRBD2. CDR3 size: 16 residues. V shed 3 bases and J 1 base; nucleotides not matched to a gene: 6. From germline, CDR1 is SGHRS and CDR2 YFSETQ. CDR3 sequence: CASSSEGGLNTGELFF. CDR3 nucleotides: TGCGCCAGCAGCTCGGAGGGAGGGCTGAACACCGGGGAGCTGTTTTTT.

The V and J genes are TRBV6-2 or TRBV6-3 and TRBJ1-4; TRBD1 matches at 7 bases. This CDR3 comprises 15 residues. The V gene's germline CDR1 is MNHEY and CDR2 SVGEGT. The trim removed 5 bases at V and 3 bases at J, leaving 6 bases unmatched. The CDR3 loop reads CASSQPTGANEKLFF. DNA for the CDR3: TGTGCCAGCAGTCAACCCACAGGGGCTAATGAAAAACTGTTTTTT.

The CDR3 DNA sequence: TGTGCCAGCAGCCGTGGACTAGCGGGGGCGTCCTACAATGAGCAGTTCTTC. Translated, it gives CASSRGLAGASYNEQFF. The V gene is TRBV5-4, the J gene TRBJ2-1; TRBD2 matches at 13 bases. The CDR3 is made up of 17 amino acids. Germline trimming cut 4 bases from V and 1 base from J; bases unmatched to any gene: 5. Germline V CDR1 and CDR2: SGHNT, YYREEE (reference sequence).

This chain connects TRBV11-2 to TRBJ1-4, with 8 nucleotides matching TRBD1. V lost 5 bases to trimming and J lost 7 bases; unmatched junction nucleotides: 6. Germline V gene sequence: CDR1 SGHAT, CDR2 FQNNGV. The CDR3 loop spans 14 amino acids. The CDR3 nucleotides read TGTGCCAGCAGCCCAGGACAGGGAACTGAAAAACTGTTTTTT. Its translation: CASSPGQGTEKLFF.

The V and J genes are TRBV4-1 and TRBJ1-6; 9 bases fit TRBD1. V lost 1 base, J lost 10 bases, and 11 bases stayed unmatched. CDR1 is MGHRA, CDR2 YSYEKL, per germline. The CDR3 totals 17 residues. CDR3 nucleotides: TGCGCCAGCAGCCAAGGGGGGGACAGGGCGTCGGTATCACCCCTCCACTTT. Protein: CASSQGGDRASVSPLHF.

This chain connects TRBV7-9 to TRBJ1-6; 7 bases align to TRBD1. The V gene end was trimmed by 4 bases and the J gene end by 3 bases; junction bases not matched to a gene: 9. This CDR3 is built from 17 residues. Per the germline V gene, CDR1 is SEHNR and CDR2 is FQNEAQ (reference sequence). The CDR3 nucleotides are TGTGCCAGCAGCTATGGGGACAGAAGATTCTATAATTCACCCCTCCACTTT. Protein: CASSYGDRRFYNSPLHF.

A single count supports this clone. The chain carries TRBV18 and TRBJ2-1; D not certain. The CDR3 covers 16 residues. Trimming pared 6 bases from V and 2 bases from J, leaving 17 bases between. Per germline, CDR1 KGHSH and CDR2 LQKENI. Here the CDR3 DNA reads TGTGCCAGCTCCCCTACCGGCAGGTCGACCTACAATGAGCAGTTCTTC. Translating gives CASSPTGRSTYNEQFF.

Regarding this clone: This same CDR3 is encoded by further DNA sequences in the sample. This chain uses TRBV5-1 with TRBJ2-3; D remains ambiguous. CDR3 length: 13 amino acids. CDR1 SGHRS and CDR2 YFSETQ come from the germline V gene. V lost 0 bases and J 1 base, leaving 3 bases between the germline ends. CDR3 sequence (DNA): TGCGCCAGCAGCTTGGCAGGCACAGATACGCAGTATTTT. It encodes CASSLAGTDTQYF.

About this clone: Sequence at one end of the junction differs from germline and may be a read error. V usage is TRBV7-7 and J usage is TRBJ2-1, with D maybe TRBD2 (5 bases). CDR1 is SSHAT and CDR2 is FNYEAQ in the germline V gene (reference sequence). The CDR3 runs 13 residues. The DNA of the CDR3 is TGTGCTAGCAGCCCCCTGCCAGAGGGTGAGCAGTTCTTC. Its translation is CASSPLPEGEQFF.